Listed here are 15 T cell receptor beta chains from one sample, sequenced in a study of blood T cells in healthy people across ages. A sample-barcoded 5' primer and a J-beta primer mix were used in a second PCR of roughly 7 to 11 cycles. TCRdb redid the calling of the 5' RACE reads with MiXCR, one entry per CDR3 protein. The table has about 640,000 distinct CDR3 sequences, around 43% seen once. The specimen sequenced was blood. All receptors come from a man older than 75 in good health.

V is TRBV9 and J is TRBJ1-6, with a possible D match to TRBD1 (5 bases). Germline V gene data show CDR1 as SGDLS and CDR2 as YYNGEE. V was trimmed by 4 bases and J by 10 bases, leaving 15 bases between them. CDR3 length equals 14 residues. The CDR3 spells CASSFRQCGSPLHF. CDR3 sequence (DNA): TGTGCCAGCAGCTTCCGACAGTGTGGATCACCCCTCCACTTT.

This clonotype was detected only a few times. The rearrangement links TRBV5-1 to TRBJ2-5; no firm D call. CDR1 and CDR2 (germline): SGHRS, YFSETQ. Trimming shortened V by 1 base and J by 5 bases, and 9 bases separated the two germline ends. This CDR3 contains 13 residues. The CDR3 sequence: CASSLNGVETQYF. The CDR3 coding sequence is TGCGCCAGCAGCTTGAATGGGGTGGAGACCCAGTACTTC.

The J gene is TRBJ2-1, the V gene TRBV20-1; 11 bases fit TRBD2. The J call may be in error: the DNA end matches TRBJ2-7 better. Germline V lookup: CDR1 DFQATT, CDR2 SNEGSKA (reference sequence). This CDR3 comprises 15 residues. CDR3 sequence reads: CSAEGLAASYNEQYF. The CDR3 DNA sequence: TGCAGTGCTGAGGGACTAGCGGCTTCCTACAATGAGCAGTACTTC.

This clonotype was seen many times. V usage is TRBV4-2 and J usage is TRBJ2-7, with D uncertain. Germline loops: CDR1 LGHNA, CDR2 YNFKEQ. Trimming pared 5 bases from V and 2 bases from J, leaving 16 bases between. The CDR3 length is 15 residues. This CDR3 reads CASSVRPTGTYEQYF. CDR3 nucleotide sequence: TGTGCCAGCAGCGTGCGCCCGACTGGCACCTACGAGCAGTACTTC.

This clonotype occurred a few times. This chain uses TRBV12-3 or TRBV12-4 with TRBJ2-2; TRBD1 might be the D (5 bases). The germline V and J ends were trimmed by 3 bases and 6 bases, with 17 bases remaining between them. This CDR3 is 16 amino acids long. CDR3 in amino acids: CASSFGQGNIAGELFF. The CDR3 DNA sequence: TGTGCCAGCAGTTTCGGCCAGGGTAATATCGCCGGGGAGCTGTTTTTT.

The chain is built from TRBV5-1 and TRBJ2-1, with a tentative D call TRBD2 (6 bases). The CDR3 is 17 residues long. Germline values: CDR1 SGHRS, CDR2 YFSETQ. Trimming pared 0 bases from V and 5 bases from J, leaving 18 bases between. In DNA form, the CDR3 reads TGCGCCAGCAGCTTGGCACGACTAGGAGATTCACACAATGAGCAGTTCTTC. Translation: CASSLARLGDSHNEQFF.

V usage is TRBV4-3 and J usage is TRBJ1-2, with 10 bases aligning to TRBD1. Looked up from germline, CDR1 is LGHNA and CDR2 is YSLEER. CDR3 length: 15 residues. V lost 0 bases to trimming and J lost 4 bases; unmatched junction nucleotides: 2. CDR3 loop: CASSQDGTGVYGYTF. The CDR3, as DNA: TGCGCCAGCAGCCAAGACGGGACAGGGGTCTATGGCTACACCTTC.

The chain has TRBV7-2 and TRBJ1-1, with 10 bases that match TRBD1. The CDR3 has 15 amino acids. Germline V gene lookup returns CDR1 SGHTA and CDR2 FQGNSA. With V trimmed by 1 base and J by 5 bases, 4 bases remained unmatched. CDR3 coding DNA: TGTGCCAGCAGCTTAGAAGACAGGGGGCGTACTGAAGCTTTCTTT. It codes for CASSLEDRGRTEAFF.

The chain uses TRBV28 and TRBJ2-7; TRBD1 aligns across 7 bases. Germline V gene data show CDR1 as MDHEN and CDR2 as SYDVKM. The CDR3 is 16 amino acids. J was trimmed by 2 bases and V by 6 bases; bases with no gene match: 13. CDR3 in DNA: TGTGCCAGCAGATCGGGTCAGGGACAGACAACCTACGAGCAGTACTTC. Its translation: CASRSGQGQTTYEQYF.

Ten or more counts support this clonotype. In DNA form, the CDR3 reads TGTGCCAGCAGCTTAGCTGGCCAGGGAGGAGAGACCCAGTACTTC. Amino acids: CASSLAGQGGETQYF. The rearrangement joins TRBV7-3 to TRBJ2-5; the D gene is possibly TRBD2 (6 bases). Germline lookup yields CDR1 SGHTA and CDR2 FQGTGA. V dropped 2 bases and J dropped 4 bases, with 14 bases sitting between them. The CDR3 is 15 amino acids. The complete variable domain, with remaining parts taken from reference TRBV7-3 and TRBJ2-5, reads GAGVSQTPSNKVTEKGKYVELRCDPISGHTALYWYRQSLGQGPEFLIYFQGTGAADDSGLPNDRFFAVRPEGSVSTLKIQRTERGDSAVYLCASSLAGQGGETQYFGPGTRLLVL.

In this sample, this clonotype turned up many times. In DNA, the CDR3 is TGTGCCAGCAGCTACGAGGGGGTCGGGGCCAAAAACATTCAGTACTTC. This encodes CASSYEGVGAKNIQYF. The chain employs TRBV11-2 and TRBJ2-4; a weak D match, TRBD1 (6 bases). The V gene's germline CDR1 is SGHAT and CDR2 FQNNGV. The CDR3 totals 16 residues. Trimming pared 4 bases from V and 1 base from J, leaving 14 bases between. The variable domain in full, with the rest retrieved from reference TRBV11-2 and TRBJ2-4, is EAGVAQSPRYKIIEKRQSVAFWCNPISGHATLYWYQQILGQGPKLLIQFQNNGVVDDSQLPKDRFSAERLKGVDSTLKIQPAKLEDSAVYLCASSYEGVGAKNIQYFGAGTRLSVL.

The chain combines TRBV7-2 with TRBJ2-3; 8 bases agree with TRBD1. The junction had 10 bases not matched to a gene; V was cut back by 2 bases and J by 3 bases. This CDR3 comprises 17 residues. Germline lookup yields CDR1 SGHTA and CDR2 FQGNSA. Here the CDR3 DNA reads TGTGCCAGCAGCTTACCCGACAGGGGAGTGCGAACAGATACGCAGTATTTT. Amino acids: CASSLPDRGVRTDTQYF.

The chain recombines TRBV12-3 or TRBV12-4 with TRBJ2-5, with D tentatively TRBD2 (5 bases). CDR3 length: 14 amino acids. V gave up 0 bases and J gave up 6 bases, with 11 bases separating them. This chain's CDR3 is CASSLARVRKTQYF. Written as DNA, the CDR3 is TGTGCCAGCAGTTTAGCGCGGGTTAGGAAGACCCAGTACTTC.

This clonotype was seen more than once but under ten times. The rearrangement uses TRBV6-6 and TRBJ1-2; D not resolved. This CDR3 is 13 amino acids long. Looked up from germline, CDR1 is MNHNY and CDR2 is SVGAGI (reference sequence). Trimming cost V 10 bases and J 6 bases, with 18 bases left between them. In DNA, the CDR3 is TGTGCCACCTCCGCGGATCGGGCGAATGGCTACACCTTC. It codes for CATSADRANGYTF.

This clonotype was counted between two and nine times. The rearrangement uses TRBV18 and TRBJ2-1, with D maybe TRBD2 (5 bases). The CDR3 length is 18 residues. Germline V gene lookup returns CDR1 KGHSH and CDR2 LQKENI. Trimming stripped 3 bases from V and 6 bases from J, with 24 bases between. The CDR3 is CASSPNLAGPPGSNEQFF. CDR3 in DNA: TGTGCCAGCTCACCGAATCTAGCCGGGCCCCCGGGGAGCAATGAGCAGTTCTTC.